One and the same sample provided the 14 T cell receptor beta chains below, sequenced in a study of blood T cell repertoires in COVID-19. Data came from immunoSEQ multiplex PCR; TCRdb stores just in-frame clones and leaves some out. The data contain around 130,000 clones, around three quarters of them seen just once; the ten biggest clones take up 10% to 13%. Specimen: peripheral blood. These receptors were collected from a human donor in a cohort sampled during active COVID-19.

This sequence joins TRBV11-2 and TRBJ2-7; TRBD1 matches at 8 bases. J gave up 2 bases and V 4 bases, and 7 bases lay outside the gene matches. The germline V gene encodes CDR1 SGHAT and CDR2 FQNNGV. CDR3 size: 15 residues. The CDR3 loop reads CASSSSEGQAYEQYF. The CDR3 DNA reads TGTGCCAGCAGCTCCTCGGAGGGACAGGCCTACGAGCAGTACTTC.

This sequence joins TRBV2 and TRBJ2-7; perhaps TRBD1 as D (6 bases). CDR1 and CDR2 from the germline V gene are SNHLY and FYNNEI. V lost 4 bases and J 0 bases, leaving 16 bases between the germline ends. This CDR3 comprises 16 residues. The CDR3 DNA reads as TGTGCCAGCAGTGCCTCTCGGGACATACCCTCCTACGAGCAGTACTTC. It yields the protein CASSASRDIPSYEQYF. The whole variable domain, filled in from reference TRBV2 and TRBJ2-7, reads EPEVTQTPSHQVTQMGQEVILRCVPISNHLYFYWYRQILGQKVEFLVSFYNNEISEKSEIFDDQFSVERPDGSNFTLKIRSTKLEDSAMYFCASSASRDIPSYEQYFGPGTRLTVT.

The gene calls are TRBV6-6 and TRBJ2-7; 7 bases fit TRBD2. Unmatched junction bases numbered 14, after V lost 2 bases and J lost 10 bases. CDR3 length: 15 amino acids. CDR1 MNHNY and CDR2 SVGAGI come from the germline V gene (reference sequence). CDR3 loop: CASSYTGGRGYGQYF. DNA of the CDR3: TGTGCCAGCAGTTACACGGGAGGTCGCGGCTACGGTCAGTACTTC.

The chain combines TRBV19 with TRBJ1-5; the D is unclear. From germline, CDR1 is LNHDA and CDR2 SQIVND (reference sequence). Trimming removed 6 bases at V and 4 bases at J, with 16 bases between. The length of the CDR3 is 15 residues. This chain's CDR3 is CASSSGNRFNQPQHF. For the CDR3, the DNA is TGTGCCAGTAGCTCCGGTAACAGATTTAATCAGCCCCAGCATTTT.

V usage is TRBV5-1 and J usage is TRBJ1-2; D is possibly TRBD1 (5 bases). The CDR3 consists of 14 residues. Trimming pared 1 base from V and 8 bases from J, leaving 15 bases between. CDR1 and CDR2 (germline): SGHRS, YFSETQ. In DNA, the CDR3 is TGCGCCAGCAGCTTGATGACAGCTGACCGAGGCTACACCTTC. As protein: CASSLMTADRGYTF.

The V gene is TRBV27, the J gene TRBJ2-7, with a tentative D call TRBD1 (5 bases). Trimming cost V 4 bases and J 2 bases, with 15 bases left between them. CDR1 is MNHEY, CDR2 SMNVEV, per germline (reference sequence). The CDR3 spans 15 residues. CDR3 protein: CASSSLTDITYEQYF. The CDR3 DNA reads TGTGCCAGCAGTTCCCTCACGGACATAACCTACGAGCAGTACTTC.

The chain couples TRBV4-2 to TRBJ1-2, with D maybe TRBD1 (5 bases). CDR1 LGHNA and CDR2 YNFKEQ come from the germline V gene. The CDR3 totals 16 residues. The V gene lost 0 bases and the J gene lost 0 bases, with 11 bases spanning the gap. CDR3 DNA: TGTGCCAGCAGCCAAGAGGGGCGAGGAGCTAACTATGGCTACACCTTC. It is translated as CASSQEGRGANYGYTF.

This sequence joins TRBV4-2 and TRBJ1-2; 8 bases are a match to TRBD1. This CDR3 is built from 15 residues. Germline trimming cut 0 bases from V and 8 bases from J; bases unmatched to any gene: 8. Germline values: CDR1 LGHNA, CDR2 YNFKEQ. CDR3 sequence reads: CASSQDPGQVRGYTF. The CDR3 nucleotides read TGTGCCAGCAGCCAAGACCCGGGACAGGTTCGAGGCTACACCTTC.

The chain employs TRBV6-6 and TRBJ2-2; possibly TRBD1 for D (5 bases). V was pared by 5 bases and J by 3 bases, with 10 bases between. There are 14 residues in the CDR3. Germline-derived CDR1 and CDR2 are MNHNY and SVGAGI (reference sequence). DNA of the CDR3: TGTGCCAGCAGTCCAAGGGGCCACACCGGGGAGCTGTTTTTT. It specifies CASSPRGHTGELFF.

The rearrangement uses TRBV5-1 and TRBJ2-5, with TRBD2 matching over 16 bases. The germline gives CDR1 SGHRS, CDR2 YFSETQ. This CDR3 is built from 16 residues. Unmatched junction bases numbered 4, after V lost 4 bases and J lost 4 bases. The CDR3 protein is CASSLGLAGGPETQYF. DNA of the CDR3: TGCGCCAGCAGCCTGGGACTAGCGGGGGGGCCAGAGACCCAGTACTTC. The full variable domain, completed using reference TRBV5-1 and TRBJ2-5, is KAGVTQTPRYLIKTRGQQVTLSCSPISGHRSVSWYQQTPGQGLQFLFEYFSETQRNKGNFPGRFSGRQFSNSRSEMNVSTLELGDSALYLCASSLGLAGGPETQYFGPGTRLLVL.

The chain has TRBV5-5 and TRBJ1-5, with 7 bases that match TRBD1. V shed 3 bases, J shed 6 bases, and the junction held 9 bases outside the gene matches. This CDR3 comprises 15 residues. Germline-derived CDR1 and CDR2 are SGHKS and YYEKEE (reference sequence). The CDR3 here is CASSSSGGMGQPQHF. The CDR3 DNA reads as TGTGCCAGCAGCTCCTCAGGGGGGATGGGTCAGCCCCAGCATTTT.

In this sample, this clone turned up once. The chain carries TRBV5-4 and TRBJ1-6; 9 bases line up with TRBD1. The germline CDR1 and CDR2 sequences are SGHNT and YYREEE (reference sequence). Trimming removed 4 bases from V and 9 bases from J; junction bases left unmatched: 5. The CDR3 covers 14 residues. CDR3 DNA sequence: TGTGCCAGCAGCCCCGGGACAGGGCTTTCACCCCTCCACTTT. Translating gives CASSPGTGLSPLHF.

This chain uses TRBV7-9 with TRBJ1-1; D ambiguous. Germline V CDR1 and CDR2: SEHNR, FQNEAQ (reference sequence). Trimming pared 2 bases from V and 0 bases from J, leaving 13 bases between. The CDR3 length is 16 residues. The CDR3 loop is CASSLFWSQMNTEAFF. The CDR3 nucleotides are TGTGCCAGCAGCTTATTCTGGTCCCAGATGAACACTGAAGCTTTCTTT. The full variable domain, in which reference TRBV7-9 and TRBJ1-1 provide the parts outside the CDR3, is DTGVSQNPRHKITKRGQNVTFRCDPISEHNRLYWYRQTLGQGPEFLTYFQNEAQLEKSRLLSDRFSAERPKGSFSTLEIQRTEQGDSAMYLCASSLFWSQMNTEAFFGQGTRLTVV.

This clone was counted between two and nine times. This chain joins TRBV7-9 and TRBJ2-7; 8 nucleotides align to TRBD1. CDR3 length: 14 residues. Trimming removed 8 bases from V and 0 bases from J; junction bases left unmatched: 6. Per the germline V gene, CDR1 is SEHNR and CDR2 is FQNEAQ (reference sequence). DNA of the CDR3: TGTGCCAGCGGTCGGGACAGGACCTCCTACGAGCAGTACTTC. Translated, it gives CASGRDRTSYEQYF.